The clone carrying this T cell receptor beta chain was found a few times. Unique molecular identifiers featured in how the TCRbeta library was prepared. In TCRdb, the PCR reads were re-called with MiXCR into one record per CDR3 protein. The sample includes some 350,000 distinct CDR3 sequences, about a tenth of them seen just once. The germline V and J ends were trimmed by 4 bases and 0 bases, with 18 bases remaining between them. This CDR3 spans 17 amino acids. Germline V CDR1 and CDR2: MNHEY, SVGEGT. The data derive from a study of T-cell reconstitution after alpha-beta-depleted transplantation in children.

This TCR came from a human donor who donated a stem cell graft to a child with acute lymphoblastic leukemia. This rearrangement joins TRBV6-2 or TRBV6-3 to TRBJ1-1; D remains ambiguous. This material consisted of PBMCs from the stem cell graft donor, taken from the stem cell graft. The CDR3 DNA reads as TGTGCCAGCAGTTTTCCCTGGACGGAGGAAATGAACACTGAAGCTTTCTTT. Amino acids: CASSFPWTEEMNTEAFF.